This T cell receptor beta chain appears in the sequencing data of a study of T cells in Graves' hyperthyroidism and ophthalmopathy. As for the study in general: The authors collected peripheral blood at initial diagnosis, before any treatment. Broader study findings: Classification by a 13 V-J model distinguished ophthalmopathy from stable hyperthyroidism.

This CDR3 is 15 amino acids long. Germline V CDR1 and CDR2: SGHDT, YYEEEE. J lost 4 bases, V lost 2 bases, and 6 bases had no gene match. The TCR beta CDR3 regions underwent amplification using RNA transcripts as the source. First-round RT-PCR of the TCR CDR3 relied on the HTBI primer set. MiXCR was run by TCRdb on the multiplex PCR reads, yielding one entry per CDR3 protein. The repertoire holds 530,000 or so distinct CDR3 sequences, roughly a quarter seen once, with about 10% in the top ten. For this clonotype: No antigen is known for it.

The sequencing input was blood. The chain uses TRBV5-6 and TRBJ2-5, with 9 bases identical to TRBD1. This TCR derives from a woman aged 25 to 39 with Graves' ophthalmopathy. The CDR3 coding sequence is TGTGCCAGCAGCTTTAAGGGACAGGGTAGAGAGACCCAGTACTTC. This encodes CASSFKGQGRETQYF.